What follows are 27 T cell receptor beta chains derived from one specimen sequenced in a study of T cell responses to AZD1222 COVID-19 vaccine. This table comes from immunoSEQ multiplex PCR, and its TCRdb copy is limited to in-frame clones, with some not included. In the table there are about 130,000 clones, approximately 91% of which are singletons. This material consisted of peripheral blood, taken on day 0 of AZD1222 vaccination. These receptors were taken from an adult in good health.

CDR3 sequence reads: CASSEVRGSPLHF. The CDR3 DNA reads as TGTGCCAGCAGTGAGGTCAGGGGTTCACCCCTCCACTTT. This chain connects TRBV2 to TRBJ1-6; weak D call: TRBD1 (6 bases). This CDR3 spans 13 amino acids. The germline V gene has CDR1 SNHLY and CDR2 FYNNEI. V was pared by 3 bases and J by 9 bases, with 9 bases between.

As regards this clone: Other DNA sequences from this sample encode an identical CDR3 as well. DNA for the CDR3: TGTGCCAGCAGTGAACGAGGCCGAGGGGAGACCCAGTACTTC. Translating gives CASSERGRGETQYF. The rearrangement links TRBV2 to TRBJ2-5, with D perhaps TRBD2 (5 bases). The V end lost 2 bases, the J end lost 5 bases, and 12 bases lay between the germline ends. The CDR3 consists of 14 residues. Germline loops: CDR1 SNHLY, CDR2 FYNNEI.

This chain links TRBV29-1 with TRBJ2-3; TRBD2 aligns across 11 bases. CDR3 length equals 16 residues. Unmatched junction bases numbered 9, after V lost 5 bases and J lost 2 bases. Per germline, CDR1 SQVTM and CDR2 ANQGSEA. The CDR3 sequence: CSVSGTSGLLTDTQYF. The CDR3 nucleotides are TGCAGCGTTTCCGGGACTAGCGGCTTACTCACAGATACGCAGTATTTT.

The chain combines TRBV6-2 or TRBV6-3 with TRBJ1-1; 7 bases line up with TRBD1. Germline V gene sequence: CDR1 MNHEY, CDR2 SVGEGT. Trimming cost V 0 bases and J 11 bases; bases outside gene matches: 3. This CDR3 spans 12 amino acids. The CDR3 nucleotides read TGTGCCAGCAGTTACTCTGACAGGGCGGCTTTCTTT. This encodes CASSYSDRAAFF.

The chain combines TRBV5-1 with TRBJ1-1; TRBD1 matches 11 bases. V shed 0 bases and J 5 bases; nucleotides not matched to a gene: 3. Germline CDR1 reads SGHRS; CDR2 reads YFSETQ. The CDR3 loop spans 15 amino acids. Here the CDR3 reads CASSLAGQGGTEAFF. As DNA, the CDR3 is TGCGCCAGCAGCTTGGCGGGACAGGGGGGTACTGAAGCTTTCTTT.

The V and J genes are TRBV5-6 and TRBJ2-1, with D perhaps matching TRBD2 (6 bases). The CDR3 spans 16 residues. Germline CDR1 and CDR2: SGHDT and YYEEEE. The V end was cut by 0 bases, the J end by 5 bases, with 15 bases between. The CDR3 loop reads CASSLAASDPNNEQFF. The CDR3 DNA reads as TGTGCCAGCAGCTTGGCGGCTAGCGATCCGAACAATGAGCAGTTCTTC.

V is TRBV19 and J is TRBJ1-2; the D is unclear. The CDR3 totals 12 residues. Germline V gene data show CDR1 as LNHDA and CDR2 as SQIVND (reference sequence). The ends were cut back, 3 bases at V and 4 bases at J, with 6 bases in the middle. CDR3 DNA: TGTGCCAGTAGTATTACGAGCTATGGCTACACCTTC. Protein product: CASSITSYGYTF.

CDR3: CAIGGPGGTEAFF. The CDR3 bases are TGTGCCATCGGCGGTCCGGGGGGCACTGAAGCTTTCTTT. The chain recombines TRBV10-3 with TRBJ1-1, with D tentatively TRBD1 (5 bases). CDR1 is ENHRY, CDR2 SYGVKD, per germline. The CDR3 contains 13 residues. The V and J ends lost 8 bases and 4 bases respectively, with 14 bases between them.

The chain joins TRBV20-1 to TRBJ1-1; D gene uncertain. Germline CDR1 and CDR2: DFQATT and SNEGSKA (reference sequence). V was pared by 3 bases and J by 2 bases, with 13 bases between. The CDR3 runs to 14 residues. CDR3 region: CSASPPQSNTEAFF. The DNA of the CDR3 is TGCAGTGCTAGTCCCCCACAGAGCAACACTGAAGCTTTCTTT.

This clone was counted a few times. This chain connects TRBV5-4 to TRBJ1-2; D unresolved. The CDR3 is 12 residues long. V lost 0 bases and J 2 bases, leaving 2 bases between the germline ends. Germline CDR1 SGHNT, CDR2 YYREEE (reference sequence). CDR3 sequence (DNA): TGTGCCAGCAGCTTGGACAACTATGGCTACACCTTC. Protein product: CASSLDNYGYTF.

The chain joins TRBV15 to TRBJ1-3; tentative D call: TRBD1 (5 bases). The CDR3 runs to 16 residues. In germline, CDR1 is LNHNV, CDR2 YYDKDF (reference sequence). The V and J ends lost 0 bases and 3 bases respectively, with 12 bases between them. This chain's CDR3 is CATSRDQGTFGNTIYF. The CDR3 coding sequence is TGTGCCACCAGCAGAGATCAGGGAACATTTGGAAACACCATATATTTT. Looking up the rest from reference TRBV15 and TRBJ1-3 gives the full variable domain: DAMVIQNPRYQVTQFGKPVTLSCSQTLNHNVMYWYQQKSSQAPKLLFHYYDKDFNNEADTPDNFQSRRPNTSFCFLDIRSPGLGDTAMYLCATSRDQGTFGNTIYFGEGSWLTVV.

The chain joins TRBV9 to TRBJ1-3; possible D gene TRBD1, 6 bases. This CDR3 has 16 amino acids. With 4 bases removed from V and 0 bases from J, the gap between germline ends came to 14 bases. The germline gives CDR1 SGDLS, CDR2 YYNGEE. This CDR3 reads CASSPGALLSGNTIYF. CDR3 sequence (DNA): TGTGCCAGCAGCCCAGGGGCGCTACTCTCTGGAAACACCATATATTTT.

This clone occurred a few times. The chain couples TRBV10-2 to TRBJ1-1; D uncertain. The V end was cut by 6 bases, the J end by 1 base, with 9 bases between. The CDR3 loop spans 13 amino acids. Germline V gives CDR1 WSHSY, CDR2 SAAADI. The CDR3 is CASREEPNTEAFF. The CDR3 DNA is TGCGCCAGCAGAGAGGAGCCGAACACTGAAGCTTTCTTT.

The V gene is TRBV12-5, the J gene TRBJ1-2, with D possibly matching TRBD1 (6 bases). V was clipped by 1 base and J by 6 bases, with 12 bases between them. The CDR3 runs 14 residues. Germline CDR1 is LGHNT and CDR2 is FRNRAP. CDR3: CASGLGWGADGYTF. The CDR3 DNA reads TGTGCTAGTGGTTTGGGTTGGGGGGCTGATGGCTACACCTTC.

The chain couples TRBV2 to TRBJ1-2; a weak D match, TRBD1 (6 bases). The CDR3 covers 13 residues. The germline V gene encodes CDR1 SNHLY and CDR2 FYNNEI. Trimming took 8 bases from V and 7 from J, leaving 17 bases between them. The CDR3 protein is CASGGGGSSGYTF. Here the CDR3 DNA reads TGTGCCAGCGGAGGGGGGGGCTCAAGTGGCTACACCTTC.

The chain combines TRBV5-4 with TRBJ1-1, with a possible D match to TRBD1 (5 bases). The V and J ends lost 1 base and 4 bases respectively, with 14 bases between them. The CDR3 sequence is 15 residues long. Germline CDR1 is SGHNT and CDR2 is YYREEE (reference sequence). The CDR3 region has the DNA TGTGCCAGCAGCTTGCCCCAGGGTCTAGGCACTGAAGCTTTCTTT. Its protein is CASSLPQGLGTEAFF. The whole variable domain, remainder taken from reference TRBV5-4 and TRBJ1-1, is ETGVTQSPTHLIKTRGQQVTLRCSSQSGHNTVSWYQQALGQGPQFIFQYYREEENGRGNFPPRFSGLQFPNYSSELNVNALELDDSALYLCASSLPQGLGTEAFFGQGTRLTVV.

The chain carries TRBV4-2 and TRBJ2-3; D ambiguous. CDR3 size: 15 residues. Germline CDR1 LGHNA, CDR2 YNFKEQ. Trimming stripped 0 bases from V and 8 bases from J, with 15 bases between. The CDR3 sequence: CASSQERLSVGTQYF. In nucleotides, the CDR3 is TGTGCCAGCAGCCAAGAGAGACTGTCGGTGGGTACGCAGTATTTT.

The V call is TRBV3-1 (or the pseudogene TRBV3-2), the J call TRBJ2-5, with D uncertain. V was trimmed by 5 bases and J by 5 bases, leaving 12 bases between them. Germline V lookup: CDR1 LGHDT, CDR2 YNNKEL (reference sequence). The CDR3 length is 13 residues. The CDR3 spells CASSKGRTETQYF. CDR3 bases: TGTGCCAGCAGCAAAGGACGAACGGAGACCCAGTACTTC.

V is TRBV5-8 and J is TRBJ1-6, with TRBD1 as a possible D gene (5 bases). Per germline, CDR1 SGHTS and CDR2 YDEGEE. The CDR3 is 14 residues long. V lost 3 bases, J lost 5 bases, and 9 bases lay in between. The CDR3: CASSSRVNNSPLHF. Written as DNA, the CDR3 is TGTGCCAGCAGCTCCAGGGTTAATAATTCACCCCTCCACTTT.

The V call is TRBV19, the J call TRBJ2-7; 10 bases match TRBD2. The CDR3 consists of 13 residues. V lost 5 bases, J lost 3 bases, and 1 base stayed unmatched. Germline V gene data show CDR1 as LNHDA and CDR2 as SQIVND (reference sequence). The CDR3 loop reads CASSPSGGYEQYF. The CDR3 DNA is TGTGCCAGTAGTCCTAGCGGGGGCTACGAGCAGTACTTC.

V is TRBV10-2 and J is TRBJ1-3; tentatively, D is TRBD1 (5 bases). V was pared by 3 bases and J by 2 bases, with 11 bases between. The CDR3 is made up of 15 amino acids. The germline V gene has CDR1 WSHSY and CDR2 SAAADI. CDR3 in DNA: TGCGCCAGCAGTGATTCCAGGGCGACTGGAAACACCATATATTTT. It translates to CASSDSRATGNTIYF.

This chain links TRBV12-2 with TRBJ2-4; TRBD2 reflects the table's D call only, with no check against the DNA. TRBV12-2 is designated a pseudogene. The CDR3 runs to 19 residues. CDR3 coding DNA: TGTGCAAGTCGCTTATCAGGGACTTTTCTCAAAGTAGCCAAAAACATTCAGTACTTC. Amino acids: CASRLSGTFLKVAKNIQYF.

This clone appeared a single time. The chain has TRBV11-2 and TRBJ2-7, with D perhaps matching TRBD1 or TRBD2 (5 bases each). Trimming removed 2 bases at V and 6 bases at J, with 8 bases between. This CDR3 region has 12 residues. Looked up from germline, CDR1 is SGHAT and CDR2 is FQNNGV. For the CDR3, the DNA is TGTGCCAGCAGCTTATGGGGGAGCGAGCAGTACTTC. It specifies CASSLWGSEQYF.

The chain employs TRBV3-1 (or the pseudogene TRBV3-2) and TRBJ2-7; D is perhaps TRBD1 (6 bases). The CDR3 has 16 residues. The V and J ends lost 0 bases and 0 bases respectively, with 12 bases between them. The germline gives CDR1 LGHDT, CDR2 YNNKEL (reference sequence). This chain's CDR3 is CASSQEGQDSSYEQYF. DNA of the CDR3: TGTGCCAGCAGCCAAGAGGGTCAGGACAGCTCCTACGAGCAGTACTTC.

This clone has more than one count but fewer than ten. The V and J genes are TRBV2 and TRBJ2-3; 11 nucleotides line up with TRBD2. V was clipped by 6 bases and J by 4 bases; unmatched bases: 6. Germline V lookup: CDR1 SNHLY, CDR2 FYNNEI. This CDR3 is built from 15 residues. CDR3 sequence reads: CASSVSGGVADTQYF. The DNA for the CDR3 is TGTGCCAGCAGCGTTAGCGGGGGGGTTGCAGATACGCAGTATTTT.

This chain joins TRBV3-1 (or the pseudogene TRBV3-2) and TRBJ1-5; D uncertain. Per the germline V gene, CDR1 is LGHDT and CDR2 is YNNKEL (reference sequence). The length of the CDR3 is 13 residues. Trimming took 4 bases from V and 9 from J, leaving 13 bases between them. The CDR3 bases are TGTGCCAGCAGCCTAAAGCAAATGGGGCCCCAGCATTTT. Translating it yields CASSLKQMGPQHF.

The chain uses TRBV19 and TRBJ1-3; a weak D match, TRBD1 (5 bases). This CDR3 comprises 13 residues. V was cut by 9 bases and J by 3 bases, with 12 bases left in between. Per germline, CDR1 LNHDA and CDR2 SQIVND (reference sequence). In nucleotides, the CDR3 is TGTGCCAGCCGGACACCTAATGGAAACACCATATATTTT. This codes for CASRTPNGNTIYF.